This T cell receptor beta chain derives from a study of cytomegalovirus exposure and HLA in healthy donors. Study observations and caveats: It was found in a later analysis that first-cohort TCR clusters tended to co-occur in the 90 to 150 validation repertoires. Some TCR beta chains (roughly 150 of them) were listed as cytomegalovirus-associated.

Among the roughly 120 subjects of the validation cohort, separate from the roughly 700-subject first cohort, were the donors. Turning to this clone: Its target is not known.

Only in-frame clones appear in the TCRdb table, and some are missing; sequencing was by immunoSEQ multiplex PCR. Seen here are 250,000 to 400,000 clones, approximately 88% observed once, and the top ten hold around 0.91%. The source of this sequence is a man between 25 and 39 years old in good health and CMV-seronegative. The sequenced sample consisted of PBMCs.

DNA for the CDR3: TGTGCCAGTAGAGATAGGGGGACAGGTTATCAGCCCCAGCATTTT. Translated, it gives CASRDRGTGYQPQHF. The J gene is TRBJ1-5, the V gene TRBV19, with 8 bases identical to TRBD1. The germline CDR1 and CDR2 sequences are LNHDA and SQIVND (reference sequence). V dropped 6 bases and J dropped 5; count of bases not matched to a gene: 9. This CDR3 comprises 15 residues.